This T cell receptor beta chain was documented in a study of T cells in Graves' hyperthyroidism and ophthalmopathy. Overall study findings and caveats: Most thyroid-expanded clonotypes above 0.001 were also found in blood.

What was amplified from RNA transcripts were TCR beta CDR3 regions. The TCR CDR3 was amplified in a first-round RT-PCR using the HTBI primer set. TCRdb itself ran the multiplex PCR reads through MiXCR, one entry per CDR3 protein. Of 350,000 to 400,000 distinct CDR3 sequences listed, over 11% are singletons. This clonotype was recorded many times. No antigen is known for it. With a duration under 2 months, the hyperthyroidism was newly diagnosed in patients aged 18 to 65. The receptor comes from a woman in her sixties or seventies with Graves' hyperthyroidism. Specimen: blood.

Here the CDR3 reads CASSRFMAGGSDTQYF. The CDR3 nucleotides are TGTGCCAGCAGCCGATTCATGGCGGGAGGATCAGATACGCAGTATTTT. This sequence joins TRBV7-9 and TRBJ2-3; TRBD2 matches at 8 bases. CDR3 length: 16 residues. Germline lookup yields CDR1 SEHNR and CDR2 FQNEAQ (reference sequence). Losses at the gene ends were 5 bases for V and 4 bases for J; bases not matched to a gene: 11.